This TCR beta chain originates from a study of shared clonotypes between healthy human individuals (dated by TCRdb to 2020 to 2022). The study in broad terms: The cohort included three men and two women between 18 and 49 years of age. Different laboratories and diverse techniques were used to prepare libraries and sequence TCR repertoires, to increase sequencing depth and limit assay-specific biases. Each donor's leukapheresis produced roughly between roughly 0.85 and 10 billion PBMCs. The study deeply sequenced blood TCR repertoires of five healthy adults to estimate repertoire size and the extent of clonotype sharing between individuals. For each donor, CD4 naive and CD4 memory were each run on three plates, CD8 naive on two plates, and CD8 memory on one plate. Beyond this particular receptor, the publication reports: Incomplete sequencing was indicated by rarefaction of sorted-subset datasets, despite the large sequencing depth. Across a handful of donors, approximately 4.9% of naive CD4, 3% to 4% of naive CD8, 2.3% of memory CD4, and roughly 0.41% of memory CD8 clonotypes were shared. Clonotypes shared by all four sorted-subset donors showed higher generation probabilities than non-shared clonotypes. Because the study included only a small number of donors, the genetic and exposure-history diversity represented was limited. Sampling was limited to blood, and TCR repertoires in tissue likely differ from TCR repertoires in blood. Pairwise subsampling led to the expectation that sequencing depth would affect the degree of clonotype sharing among donors. Estimated clonotype richness was generally larger for naive than for memory subsets.

The donors were healthy, HIV-negative adults who had no recently reported acute infections or vaccinations. Every donor was a Caucasian adult residing in Nashville, Tennessee, USA. CD4+ T cells were enriched through magnetic negative selection, after which naive cells were positively selected on CD45RA and the remaining negative fraction served as the memory subset. Blood was obtained by leukapheresis, after which PBMCs were separated by Ficoll-Histopaque density gradient centrifugation and cryopreserved in liquid nitrogen vapor phase. Analytical flow cytometry was used to check the purity and quantity of every magnetically sorted T cell population. Genomic DNA was isolated from every sorted fraction and measured by UV absorbance on a Nanodrop 2000c. Concerning this clone: There is no known antigen for this receptor. The input lacks base qualities; no much larger clone sits a single base away. The same CDR3 also results from other DNA sequences found in this sample.

At the junction V is shortened by 6 bases and J by 3 bases; bases outside the gene matches: 6. Via the germline V gene, CDR1 is SGHTA and CDR2 FQGNSA. From the cysteine up to the phenylalanine, the CDR3 has a length of 14 residues. The entry retains the CDR3 DNA only, 42 bases that are in frame from base 1. Using the deep immunoSEQ assay, TCR CDR3 regions were amplified from genomic DNA by multiplex PCR. Extracted genomic DNA from each cell subset was spread evenly across all wells of several immunoSEQ 96-well plates, with each plate serving as a replicate. For sorted subsets, approximately 0.2 ug of genomic DNA, equivalent to some 30,000 T cell genomes, went into each replicate PCR. Purified libraries were measured with a Qubit 3.0 fluorometer, size-checked on a Bioanalyzer 2100, and measured again with the KAPA Library Quantification kit. Every immunoSEQ 96-well plate was sequenced on a dedicated single-read 150-cycle Illumina NextSeq 550 flow cell. The authors' pipeline ran thus. The immunoSEQ output contained only junctional sequences without quality scores, so filtering could not match that applied to full-length reads. To assign V/J genes and CDR3, sequences were annotated against IMGT germline references using PyIR, a Python wrapper for IgBLAST v1.9. Reads were filtered out if the reads had weak V/J assignments (E-value above 1e-6), no CDR3, stop codons, out-of-frame junctions, or ambiguous translated residues. V3J clonotypes were defined as sequences sharing an identical inferred V gene, J gene, and CDR3 amino acid sequence. Percentage overlap between repertoires was computed as shared unique clonotypes divided by the size of the smaller repertoire. Three approaches were used to assess repertoire richness: RTK rarefaction, the Chao1 estimator, and Recon v2.1 estimates of unobserved clonotypes. For all TCRbeta clonotypes obtained by the gDNA method from several donors, generation probabilities were computed with OLGA. The table was pulled from immuneACCESS by TCRdb, which kept in-frame rearrangements only. Such tables lose some clones; where checked, under half of the loss comes from unresolved V genes, and the rest has no known cause. The DNA was the basis for D and trimming; V, J and clone size are from that table. Counted in this sample were about 1.1 million clones; 70% to 80% of them appeared once. The ten biggest clones cover 0.4% to 0.55% of the sample.

Sequencing was done on a sample of memory CD4+ T cells from PBMCs. In light of the paper, this sample's cell subset or site label describes: CD45RA-negative fraction. Recombination connected TRBV7-2 to TRBJ2-3, and 7 junctional nucleotides match TRBD2. The origin of this receptor is a man between 18 and 35 years old in good health. Some clones in this sample may be carry-over from other donors' samples. CDR3 loop: CASSFSGLTDTQYF. The sequenced DNA: TGTGCCAGCAGTTTTAGCGGGTTGACAGATACGCAGTATTTT.